A single sample is the source of the 4 T cell receptor beta chains below, sequenced in a study of blood T cells in healthy people across ages. The second PCR ran roughly 7 to 11 cycles with a sample-barcoded 5' primer and J-beta primers. In TCRdb, the 5' RACE reads were re-called with MiXCR into one record per CDR3 protein. The table lists fewer than 2 million distinct CDR3 sequences, about two fifths of them singletons. The sequencing sample was made of blood. These receptors were obtained from a human donor in good health.

The chain employs TRBV3-1 and TRBJ2-6, with D uncertain. The CDR3 sequence is 16 residues long. Germline V gene sequence: CDR1 LGHDT, CDR2 YNNKEL (reference sequence). V was shortened by 2 bases and J by 2 bases, with 10 bases between the two germline ends. This CDR3 is CASSQNPQPGANVLTF. The CDR3 region has the DNA TGTGCCAGCAGCCAAAACCCACAGCCTGGGGCCAACGTCCTGACTTTC.

CDR3 sequence reads: CSAYTSGGADEQFF. The CDR3 DNA follows: TGCAGCGCATATACTAGCGGGGGGGCCGATGAGCAGTTCTTC. The chain recombines TRBV29-1 with TRBJ2-1, with 13 bases that match TRBD2. This CDR3 contains 14 residues. The V gene's germline CDR1 is SQVTM and CDR2 ANQGSEA. J lost 8 bases, V lost 7 bases, and 8 bases had no gene match.

The J gene is TRBJ1-2, the V gene TRBV20-1, with D uncertain. V gave up 3 bases and J gave up 8 bases, with 13 bases separating them. The CDR3 spans 12 residues. Germline-derived CDR1 and CDR2 are DFQATT and SNEGSKA (reference sequence). CDR3 DNA sequence: TGCAGTGCTAGTCTCCGGGTAGGAGGCTACACCTTC. It codes for CSASLRVGGYTF.

The table lists this clonotype with a count of one. The CDR3: CASSLQGRHSPLHF. In DNA, the CDR3 is TGTGCCAGCAGTCTCCAGGGAAGGCATTCACCCCTCCACTTT. The chain employs TRBV7-2 and TRBJ1-6; D is perhaps TRBD1 (5 bases). Germline CDR1 SGHTA, CDR2 FQGNSA. The CDR3 loop spans 14 amino acids. Between the trimmed V and J ends, which lost 6 bases and 8 bases, there was a span of 14 bases.